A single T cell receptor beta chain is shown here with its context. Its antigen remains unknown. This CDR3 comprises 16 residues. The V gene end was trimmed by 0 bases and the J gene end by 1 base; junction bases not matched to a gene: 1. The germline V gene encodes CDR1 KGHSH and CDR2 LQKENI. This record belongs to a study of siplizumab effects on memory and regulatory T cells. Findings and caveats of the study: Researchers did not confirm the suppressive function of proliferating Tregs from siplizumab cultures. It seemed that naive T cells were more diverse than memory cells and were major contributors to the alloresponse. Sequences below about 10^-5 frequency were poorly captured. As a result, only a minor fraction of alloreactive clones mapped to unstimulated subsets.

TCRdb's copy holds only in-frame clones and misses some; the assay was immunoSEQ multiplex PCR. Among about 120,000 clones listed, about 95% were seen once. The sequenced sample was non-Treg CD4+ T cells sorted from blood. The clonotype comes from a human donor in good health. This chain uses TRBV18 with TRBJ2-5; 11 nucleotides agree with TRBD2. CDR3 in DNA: TGTGCCAGCTCACCACCTCTAGCGGGAGGCCAAGAGACCCAGTACTTC. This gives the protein CASSPPLAGGQETQYF.